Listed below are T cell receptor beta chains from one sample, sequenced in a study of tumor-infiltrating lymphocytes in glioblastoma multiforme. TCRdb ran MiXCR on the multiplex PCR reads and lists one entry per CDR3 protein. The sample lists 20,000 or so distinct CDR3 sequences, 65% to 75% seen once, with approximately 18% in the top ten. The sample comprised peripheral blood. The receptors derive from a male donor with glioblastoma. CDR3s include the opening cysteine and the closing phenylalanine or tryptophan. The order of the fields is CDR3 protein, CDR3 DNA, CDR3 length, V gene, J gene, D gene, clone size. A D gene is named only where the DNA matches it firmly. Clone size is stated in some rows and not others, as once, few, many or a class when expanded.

CARSVANEQFF	TGTGCCAGGAGTGTGGCCAATGAGCAGTTCTTC	11	TRBV12-3/TRBV12-4	TRBJ2-1	NA	NA
CASSGTGGVTDTQYF	TGCGCCAGCAGTGGGACAGGGGGCGTCACAGATACGCAGTATTTT	15	TRBV10-2	TRBJ2-3	TRBD1	few
CASSLGLAGVSGELFF	TGCGCCAGCAGCTTGGGACTAGCGGGAGTTTCCGGGGAGCTGTTTTTT	16	TRBV5-1	TRBJ2-2	TRBD2	few
CATSGGGTDTQYF	TGTGCCACCTCAGGCGGGGGCACAGATACGCAGTATTTT	13	TRBV28	TRBJ2-3	NA	NA
CSARGTGGKDTQYF	TGCAGTGCAAGAGGGACAGGGGGGAAAGATACGCAGTATTTT	14	TRBV20-1	TRBJ2-3	TRBD1	NA
CATKTSPASGTQCF	TGTGCCACGAAGACTAGCCCGGCTTCGGGTACGCAGTGTTTT	14	TRBV11-2	TRBJ2-3	TRBD2	NA
CASTLTMGGTDTQYF	TGTGCCAGCACCCTAACCATGGGGGGCACAGATACGCAGTATTTT	15	TRBV11-2	TRBJ2-3	NA	NA
CASRGTDTYGYTF	TGTGCCAGCAGGGGAACGGATACCTATGGCTACACCTTC	13	TRBV6-6	TRBJ1-2	NA	once
CASSVSGSLSDTQYF	TGTGCCAGCAGCGTTAGCGGTAGCCTCTCAGATACGCAGTACTTT	15	TRBV11-2	TRBJ2-3	NA	once
CASSFKVAGRSYSEQFF	TGTGCCAGCAGCTTCAAGGTAGCGGGCCGATCCTACAGTGAGCAGTTCTTC	17	TRBV11-1	TRBJ2-1	TRBD2	NA
CASSASGQETQYF	TGTGCCAGCAGTGCTAGCGGACAAGAGACCCAGTACTTC	13	TRBV11-2	TRBJ2-5	TRBD2	large
CASSQAGLLDTQYF	TGTGCCAGCAGCCAGGCGGGACTTTTAGATACGCAGTATTTT	14	TRBV4-2	TRBJ2-3	NA	NA
CSVEASNYGYTF	TGCAGCGTTGAGGCCAGCAACTATGGCTACACCTTC	12	TRBV29-1	TRBJ1-2	NA	medium-sized
CASGSVIDEKLFF	TGTGCCAGCGGCTCAGTCATCGATGAAAAACTGTTTTTT	13	TRBV11-2	TRBJ1-4	NA	once
CAISSKRDFQISYEQYF	TGTGCCATCAGTTCGAAGCGGGACTTCCAAATCTCCTACGAGCAGTACTTC	17	TRBV6-2/TRBV6-3	TRBJ2-7	TRBD2	NA
CASSLGGRRSLPIF	TGTGCCAGTAGCTTAGGGGGACGTAGGAGCCTACCGATCTTT	14	TRBV11-2	TRBJ1-1	NA	NA
CSVAVSYNEKFF	TGCAGCGTTGCGGTCTCCTACAACGAGAAGTTCTTC	12	TRBV29-1	TRBJ2-1	NA	NA
CASSSGGLAGKSGWETQYF	TGTGCCAGCAGCTCGGGGGGACTAGCGGGAAAGTCTGGTTGGGAGACCCAGTACTTC	19	TRBV5-5	TRBJ2-5	TRBD2	many
CSVVGRGGTGELFF	TGCAGCGTTGTAGGAAGGGGAGGCACCGGGGAGCTGTTTTTT	14	TRBV29-1	TRBJ2-2	NA	few
CSVEVQGNTEAFF	TGCAGCGTTGAAGTCCAGGGAAACACTGAAGCTTTCTTT	13	TRBV29-1	TRBJ1-1	NA	many
CASSLDFMFEAFF	TGTGCCAGCAGCTTAGATTTTATGTTTGAAGCTTTCTTT	13	TRBV11-2	TRBJ1-1	NA	NA
CIVEPRDRGYEQYF	TGCATCGTTGAACCCCGGGACAGGGGGTACGAGCAGTACTTC	14	TRBV29-1	TRBJ2-7	TRBD1	NA
CASSLDSPYGYTF	TGTGCCAGCAGCCTGGACAGCCCCTATGGCTACACCTTC	13	TRBV11-2	TRBJ1-2	NA	NA
CASTPLGTGSSYEQYF	TGTGCCAGCACCCCACTCGGGACAGGATCTTCCTACGAGCAGTACTTC	16	TRBV6-1	TRBJ2-7	TRBD1	NA
CASSFQRKAFF	TGTGCCAGCAGTTTTCAGAGAAAAGCTTTCTTT	11	TRBV12-3/TRBV12-4	TRBJ1-1	NA	medium-sized
CAGTLSFGQGLAVNTGELFF	TGTGCAGGCACCCTCTCATTCGGCCAAGGGCTAGCGGTAAACACCGGGGAGCTGTTTTTT	20	TRBV11-2	TRBJ2-2	TRBD2	NA
CASGLGVGGLDEQFF	TGCGCCAGCGGCTTGGGGGTCGGGGGTTTGGATGAGCAGTTCTTC	15	TRBV5-1	TRBJ2-1	NA	NA
CSVGGGDDTQYF	TGCAGCGTTGGGGGAGGGGACGATACGCAGTATTTT	12	TRBV29-1	TRBJ2-3	TRBD2	once
CATSPLLQWADTRYF	TGTGCCACCAGCCCCCTCCTCCAGTGGGCAGATACGAGGTATTTT	15	TRBV11-2	TRBJ2-7	NA	NA
CASSLGTVLYGYTF	TGTGCCAGCAGTTTAGGGACAGTGCTATATGGCTACACCTTC	14	TRBV28	TRBJ1-2	TRBD1	few
CSVQGLGGYEQYF	TGCAGCGTTCAAGGACTTGGGGGGTACGAGCAGTACTTC	13	TRBV29-1	TRBJ2-7	NA	many
CTSSFGGGVHYGYTF	TGTACCAGCAGTTTTGGGGGAGGGGTCCACTATGGCTACACCTTC	15	TRBV12-3/TRBV12-4	TRBJ1-2	NA	NA
CATSRDMNIQYF	TGTGCCACCAGCAGAGATATGAACATTCAGTACTTC	12	TRBV15	TRBJ2-4	NA	NA
CSMIGGRGNTEAFF	TGCAGCATGATTGGGGGTCGGGGTAACACTGAAGCTTTCTTT	14	TRBV29-1	TRBJ1-1	NA	NA
CANSAPNPGELFF	TGTGCCAACAGCGCCCCAAACCCCGGGGAGCTGTTTTTT	13	TRBV11-1	TRBJ2-2	NA	NA
CASSSVWGTLGTQYF	TGTGCCAGCAGCTCCGTCTGGGGTACGCTCGGGACGCAGTATTTT	15	TRBV11-2	TRBJ2-3	NA	NA
CASSLEITSGYNEQFF	TGTGCCAGTAGCTTAGAGATAACTAGCGGATACAATGAGCAGTTCTTC	16	TRBV11-3	TRBJ2-1	TRBD2	NA
CAGSLERPNTRELFF	TGTGCCGGCAGCTTAGAACGCCCGAACACCAGAGAGCTGTTTTTT	15	TRBV11-1	TRBJ2-2	NA	NA
CASSYDQGEPQETQYF	TGTGCCAGCAGTTACGACCAGGGGGAACCCCAAGAGACCCAGTACTTC	16	TRBV6-2/TRBV6-3	TRBJ2-5	TRBD1	NA
CSVVGDKGSYEQYF	TGCAGCGTTGTGGGGGACAAGGGCTCCTACGAACAGTACTTC	14	TRBV29-1	TRBJ2-7	NA	NA
CASSLGTQETQYF	TGTGCCAGCAGCTTAGGGACTCAAGAGACCCAGTACTTC	13	TRBV13	TRBJ2-5	NA	many
CASSLERPNTGGLFF	TGTGCCAGCAGCTTAGAACGCCCTAACACCGGAGGGCTGTTTTTT	15	TRBV11-1	TRBJ2-2	NA	NA
CSGGWGGETQYF	TGCAGCGGCGGATGGGGTGGGGAGACCCAGTACTTC	12	TRBV29-1	TRBJ2-5	NA	NA
CAGSPLLGGTEKLFF	TGTGCCGGCAGCCCGCTCCTAGGAGGGACTGAAAAACTGTTCTTT	15	TRBV7-8	TRBJ1-4	NA	NA
CASRPGSSSYNEQFF	TGTGCCAGCAGACCGGGATCGAGCTCCTACAATGAGCAGTTCTTC	15	TRBV6-5	TRBJ2-1	NA	NA
CASSVGQGWYEQYF	TGTGCCAGCAGCGTGGGACAGGGGTGGTACGAGCAGTACTTC	14	TRBV28	TRBJ2-7	TRBD1	NA